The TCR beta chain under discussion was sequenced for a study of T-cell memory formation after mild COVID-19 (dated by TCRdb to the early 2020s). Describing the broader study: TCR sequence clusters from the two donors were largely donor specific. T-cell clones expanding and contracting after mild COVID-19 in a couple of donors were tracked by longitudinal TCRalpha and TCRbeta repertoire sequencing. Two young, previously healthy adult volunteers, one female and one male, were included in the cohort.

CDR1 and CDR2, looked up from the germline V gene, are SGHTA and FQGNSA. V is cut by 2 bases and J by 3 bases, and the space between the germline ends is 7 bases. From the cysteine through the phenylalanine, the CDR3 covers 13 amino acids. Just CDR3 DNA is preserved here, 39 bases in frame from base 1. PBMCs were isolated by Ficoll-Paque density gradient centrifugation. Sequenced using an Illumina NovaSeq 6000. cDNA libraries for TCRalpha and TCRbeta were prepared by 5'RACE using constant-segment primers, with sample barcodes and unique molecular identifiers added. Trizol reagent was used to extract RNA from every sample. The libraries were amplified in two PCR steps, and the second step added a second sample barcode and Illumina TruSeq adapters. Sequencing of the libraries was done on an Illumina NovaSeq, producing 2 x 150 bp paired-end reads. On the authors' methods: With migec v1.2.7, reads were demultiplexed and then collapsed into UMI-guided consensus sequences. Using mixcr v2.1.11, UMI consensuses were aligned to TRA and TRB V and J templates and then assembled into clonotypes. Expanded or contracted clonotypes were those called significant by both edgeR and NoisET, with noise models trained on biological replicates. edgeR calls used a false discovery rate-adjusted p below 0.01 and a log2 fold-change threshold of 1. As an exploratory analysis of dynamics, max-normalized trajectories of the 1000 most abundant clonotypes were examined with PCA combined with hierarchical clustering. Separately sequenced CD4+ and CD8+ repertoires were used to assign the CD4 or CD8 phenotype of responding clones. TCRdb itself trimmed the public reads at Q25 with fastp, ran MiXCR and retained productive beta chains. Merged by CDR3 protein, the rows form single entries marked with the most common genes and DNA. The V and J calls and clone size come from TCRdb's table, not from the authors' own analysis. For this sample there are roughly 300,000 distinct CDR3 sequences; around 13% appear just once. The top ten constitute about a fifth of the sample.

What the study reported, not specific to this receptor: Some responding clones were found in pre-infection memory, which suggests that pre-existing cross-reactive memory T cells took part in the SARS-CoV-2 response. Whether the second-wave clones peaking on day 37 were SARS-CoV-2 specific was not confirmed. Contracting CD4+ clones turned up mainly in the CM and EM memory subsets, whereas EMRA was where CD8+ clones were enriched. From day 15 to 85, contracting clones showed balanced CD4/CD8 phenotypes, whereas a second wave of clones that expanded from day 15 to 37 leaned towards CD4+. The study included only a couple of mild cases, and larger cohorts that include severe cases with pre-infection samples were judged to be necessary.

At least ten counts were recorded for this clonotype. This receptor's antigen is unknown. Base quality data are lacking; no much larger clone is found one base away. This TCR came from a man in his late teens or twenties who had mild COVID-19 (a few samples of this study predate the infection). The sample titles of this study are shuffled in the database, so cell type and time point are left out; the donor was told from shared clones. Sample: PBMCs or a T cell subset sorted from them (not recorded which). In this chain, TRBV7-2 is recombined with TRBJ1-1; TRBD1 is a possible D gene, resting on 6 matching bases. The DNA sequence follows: TGTGCCAGCAGCTTACGACAGGACACTGAAGCTTTCTTT. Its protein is CASSLRQDTEAFF. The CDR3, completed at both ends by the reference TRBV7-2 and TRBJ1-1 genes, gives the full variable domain GAGVSQSPSNKVTEKGKDVELRCDPISGHTALYWYRQSLGQGLEFLIYFQGNSAPDKSGLPSDRFSAERTGGSVSTLTIQRTQQEDSAVYLCASSLRQDTEAFFGQGTRLTVV.